The entry that follows covers one T cell receptor (beta chain) sequence. Its antigen is as yet unknown. Between the trimmed V and J ends, which lost 1 base and 1 base, there was a span of 13 bases. The CDR3 has 16 amino acids. The germline V gene has CDR1 SGHAT and CDR2 FQDESV (reference sequence). A roughly 200 ng quantity of DNA, about 30,000 T cell genomes, went into the sorted-subset replicate PCRs. Per the authors' pipeline: Junction-only sequences without quality scores were provided by ImmunoSEQ, so filtering was different. This table comes from immunoSEQ multiplex PCR, and its TCRdb copy is limited to in-frame clones, with some not included. The D gene and trimming were derived from the DNA, and the V and J assignments and clone size from that table. Here the sample spans hundreds of thousands of clones, 55% to 85% being singletons. These data originate in a study of shared clonotypes between healthy human individuals. Study results and limitations: Relative to their counterparts shared across all four donors, non-shared clonotypes exhibited diminished generation probabilities.

V and J are TRBV11-1 and TRBJ2-5; TRBD1 might be the D (5 bases). This clonotype was obtained from a woman aged 25 to 39 in good health. Sequencing used memory CD4+ T cells sorted from blood. Regarding subset: CD45RA-negative fraction. CDR3 loop: CASSLGRGRLQETQYF. The CDR3 nucleotides read TGTGCCAGCAGCTTAGGTAGGGGCCGGCTCCAAGAGACCCAGTACTTC.